This T cell receptor beta chain was sequenced in a study of blood T cell repertoires in COVID-19. CDR3 size: 15 residues. J gave up 1 base and V 8 bases, and 7 bases lay outside the gene matches. The germline V gene has CDR1 LNHDA and CDR2 SQIVND (reference sequence). Here immunoSEQ multiplex PCR was the method, and the copy in TCRdb shows in-frame clones only, minus some. The sample has a few hundred thousand clones, about 90% seen once. Sequenced material: PBMCs or T cells enriched from blood (not recorded which). The rearrangement joins TRBV19 to TRBJ2-2; 7 nucleotides match TRBD1. This receptor was identified in a young man who had recovered from COVID-19. CDR3 in amino acids: CASETGTVNTGELFF. The DNA of the CDR3 is TGTGCCAGTGAAACCGGGACAGTGAACACCGGGGAGCTGTTTTTT.